Below, 32 T cell receptor beta chains from the same sample are listed, as sequenced in a study of cytomegalovirus exposure and HLA in healthy donors. PCR was performed using 60 Vbeta and 13 Jbeta primers. Assay: immunoSEQ multiplex PCR; the TCRdb copy retains only in-frame clones and omits some. The top ten clones hold roughly 4.7% of a sample with approximately 100,000 clones, roughly 10% of them seen once. The sequencing sample was made of PBMCs. Every receptor here comes from a middle-aged man in good health and CMV-seropositive.

This clone was found a few times. V gene TRBV19 combines with J gene TRBJ2-7; TRBD2 matches 10 bases. J gave up 3 bases and V 5 bases, and 4 bases lay outside the gene matches. CDR3 length: 14 residues. CDR1 and CDR2 from the germline V gene are LNHDA and SQIVND (reference sequence). The CDR3 here is CASSELAGFYEQYF. The CDR3, as DNA: TGTGCCAGTAGTGAACTAGCGGGGTTCTACGAGCAGTACTTC.

This clone was counted a few times. V and J are TRBV5-5 and TRBJ2-3; D is possibly TRBD2 (5 bases). The CDR3 runs to 14 residues. CDR1 and CDR2 from the germline V gene are SGHKS and YYEKEE (reference sequence). V shed 7 bases and J shed 1 base, with 13 bases lying between them. Written as DNA, the CDR3 is TGTGCCAGCGGTCGGGGAATGGGCACAGATACGCAGTATTTT. Encoded protein: CASGRGMGTDTQYF. Combining the CDR3 with reference TRBV5-5 and TRBJ2-3 gives the whole variable domain DAGVTQSPTHLIKTRGQQVTLRCSPISGHKSVSWYQQVLGQGPQFIFQYYEKEERGRGNFPDRFSARQFPNYSSELNVNALLLGDSALYLCASGRGMGTDTQYFGPGTRLTVL.

To note about this clone: Other DNA variants within this sample encode the same CDR3. The V gene is TRBV9, the J gene TRBJ1-1, with 9 bases aligning to TRBD1. Germline V gene data show CDR1 as SGDLS and CDR2 as YYNGEE. The CDR3 contains 13 residues. V lost 2 bases to trimming and J lost 5 bases; unmatched junction nucleotides: 1. The CDR3 sequence: CASSVTGGTEAFF. CDR3 sequence (DNA): TGTGCCAGCAGCGTGACAGGGGGAACTGAAGCTTTCTTT.

The chain joins TRBV27 to TRBJ1-5, with D uncertain. CDR3 length: 16 residues. CDR1 and CDR2 (germline): MNHEY, SMNVEV (reference sequence). V gave up 3 bases and J gave up 4 bases, with 16 bases separating them. The CDR3 protein is CASSLAGPWRNQPQHF. The CDR3 nucleotides read TGTGCCAGCAGTTTGGCCGGGCCCTGGAGGAATCAGCCCCAGCATTTT.

This chain links TRBV10-1 with TRBJ2-1; 9 nucleotides line up with TRBD2. J gave up 8 bases and V 4 bases, and 21 bases lay outside the gene matches. The CDR3 contains 19 residues. Germline V lookup: CDR1 WNHNN, CDR2 SYGVQD (reference sequence). The CDR3 spells CASSGVGAGGWCGVDEQFF. In DNA form, the CDR3 reads TGCGCCAGCAGTGGGGTTGGAGCGGGAGGTTGGTGTGGTGTCGATGAGCAGTTCTTC.

There are a few counts of this clone. The rearrangement links TRBV10-1 to TRBJ2-1, with 11 bases identical to TRBD2. There are 15 residues in the CDR3. V gave up 5 bases and J gave up 4 bases; unmatched junction bases: 4. Germline V CDR1 and CDR2: WNHNN, SYGVQD (reference sequence). CDR3 sequence: CASSKLAGAYNEQFF. The CDR3 nucleotides read TGCGCCAGCAGTAAACTAGCGGGGGCGTACAATGAGCAGTTCTTC.

DNA for the CDR3: TGTGCCAGTCCCGACAGGCCATCAGGCCACGAGCAGTACTTC. Protein: CASPDRPSGHEQYF. The chain is built from TRBV25-1 and TRBJ2-7; tentative D call: TRBD1 (6 bases). From germline, CDR1 is MGHDK and CDR2 SYGVNS. The CDR3 consists of 14 residues. Between the trimmed V and J ends, which lost 9 bases and 5 bases, there was a span of 20 bases.

A few counts support this clone. The rearrangement uses TRBV4-2 and TRBJ2-3, with TRBD2 matching over 12 bases. The CDR3 extends over 17 amino acids. Germline lookup yields CDR1 LGHNA and CDR2 YNFKEQ. With 3 bases clipped from V and 3 bases from J, the junction kept 7 bases outside the gene matches. CDR3 sequence: CASSQTSGRLGTDTQYF. CDR3 nucleotide sequence: TGTGCCAGCAGCCAGACTAGCGGGAGACTAGGAACAGATACGCAGTATTTT.

V is TRBV15 and J is TRBJ1-1, with D possibly TRBD1 on 5 matching bases. The germline V gene encodes CDR1 LNHNV and CDR2 YYDKDF (reference sequence). The CDR3 has 13 amino acids. Trimming left V 0 bases short and J 7 bases short, with 9 bases between. DNA for the CDR3: TGTGCCACCAGCAGAGACCGGGGGGGTGAAGCTTTCTTT. This encodes CATSRDRGGEAFF.

This clone was seen more than once but under ten times. The chain uses TRBV10-3 and TRBJ2-1, with 8 bases aligning to TRBD2. V lost 10 bases and J lost 6; bases outside the gene matches: 8. The CDR3 runs 13 residues. CDR1 is ENHRY, CDR2 SYGVKD, per germline. This chain's CDR3 is CATFSGTSNEQFF. As DNA, the CDR3 is TGTGCCACATTTTCCGGGACTAGCAATGAGCAGTTCTTC.

This clone was observed a handful of times. The rearrangement uses TRBV7-9 and TRBJ2-7, with 7 positions matching TRBD1. This CDR3 contains 15 residues. Germline lookup yields CDR1 SEHNR and CDR2 FQNEAQ (reference sequence). The ends lost 4 bases at V and 6 bases at J; junction bases unmatched: 12. The CDR3 DNA reads as TGTGCCAGCAGCTCACACAGACAGGGCCCGGGCGAGCAGTACTTC. Encoded protein: CASSSHRQGPGEQYF. The full variable domain, rest sourced from reference TRBV7-9 and TRBJ2-7, is DTGVSQNPRHKITKRGQNVTFRCDPISEHNRLYWYRQTLGQGPEFLTYFQNEAQLEKSRLLSDRFSAERPKGSFSTLEIQRTEQGDSAMYLCASSSHRQGPGEQYFGPGTRLTVT.

This clone was recorded a few times. V gene TRBV30 combines with J gene TRBJ2-4; possibly TRBD1 for D (6 bases). V lost 5 bases, J lost 8 bases, and 16 bases lay in between. CDR1 is GTSNPN, CDR2 SVGIG, per germline (reference sequence). CDR3 length: 13 amino acids. CDR3 sequence (DNA): TGTGCCTGGGCCCTTACAGGGATAGACATTCAGTACTTC. This codes for CAWALTGIDIQYF.

The chain couples TRBV2 to TRBJ2-5, with D uncertain. V lost 3 bases, J lost 5 bases, and 10 bases lay in between. Germline V gene sequence: CDR1 SNHLY, CDR2 FYNNEI. The CDR3 is 13 residues long. The CDR3: CASSDGDIETQYF. The CDR3 region has the DNA TGTGCCAGCAGTGATGGAGATATCGAGACCCAGTACTTC. Full variable domain (outside the CDR3, taken from reference TRBV2 and TRBJ2-5): EPEVTQTPSHQVTQMGQEVILRCVPISNHLYFYWYRQILGQKVEFLVSFYNNEISEKSEIFDDQFSVERPDGSNFTLKIRSTKLEDSAMYFCASSDGDIETQYFGPGTRLLVL.

The gene calls are TRBV28 and TRBJ1-1, with a weak D call TRBD1 (6 bases). The CDR3 runs 12 residues. V was cut by 10 bases and J by 4 bases, with 13 bases left in between. Germline V CDR1 and CDR2: MDHEN, SYDVKM. CDR3 loop: CATWKGGTEAFF. The CDR3, as DNA: TGTGCCACCTGGAAAGGGGGCACTGAAGCTTTCTTT.

V gene TRBV28 combines with J gene TRBJ2-7, with 9 nucleotides matching TRBD1. The germline V gene has CDR1 MDHEN and CDR2 SYDVKM. The V gene end was trimmed by 3 bases and the J gene end by 4 bases; junction bases not matched to a gene: 1. CDR3 length equals 13 residues. The CDR3 region has the DNA TGTGCCAGCAGTTTGGGACAGGGTTACGAGCAGTACTTC. Translated: CASSLGQGYEQYF.

This clone was seen only a few times. The chain links TRBV28 to TRBJ2-3; 9 nucleotides align to TRBD2. V lost 9 bases to trimming and J lost 1 base; unmatched junction nucleotides: 5. CDR1 is MDHEN and CDR2 is SYDVKM in the germline V gene. The CDR3 spans 14 residues. CDR3 sequence (DNA): TGTGCCAGTAGACTAGCGGACGGCACAGATACGCAGTATTTT. It specifies CASRLADGTDTQYF.

This clone was observed at least ten times. For the CDR3, the DNA is TGTGCCAGCAGCTTGCCCGGCGGAAATCTAGCCAAAAACATTCAGTACTTC. The encoded protein is CASSLPGGNLAKNIQYF. This chain uses TRBV5-6 with TRBJ2-4; D is undetermined. CDR3 size: 17 residues. The germline V gene has CDR1 SGHDT and CDR2 YYEEEE. Trimming pared 1 base from V and 0 bases from J, leaving 14 bases between.

This chain connects TRBV29-1 to TRBJ2-5, with 8 positions matching TRBD1. CDR1 SQVTM and CDR2 ANQGSEA come from the germline V gene. The V segment lost 3 bases and the J segment 5 bases; nucleotides outside the gene matches: 11. This CDR3 comprises 15 residues. CDR3 DNA: TGCAGCGTTGACGGGGGATCAGGGGGCTATGAGACCCAGTACTTC. Residues: CSVDGGSGGYETQYF. The variable domain in full, completed from reference TRBV29-1 and TRBJ2-5, reads SAVISQKPSRDICQRGTSLTIQCQVDSQVTMMFWYRQQPGQSLTLIATANQGSEATYESGFVIDKFPISRPNLTFSTLTVSNMSPEDSSIYLCSVDGGSGGYETQYFGPGTRLLVL.

This clone was detected only a few times. The CDR3 DNA sequence: TGCGCCAGCAGCTTGCGGCGGGAGACAAACACCGGGGAGCTGTTTTTT. It specifies CASSLRRETNTGELFF. The rearrangement joins TRBV5-1 to TRBJ2-2, with 7 positions matching TRBD2. CDR3 length: 16 amino acids. With V trimmed by 1 base and J by 2 bases, 5 bases remained unmatched. The V gene's germline CDR1 is SGHRS and CDR2 YFSETQ.

The chain joins TRBV6-5 to TRBJ1-5; no firm D call. V shed 5 bases and J shed 7 bases, with 12 bases lying between them. Germline CDR1 reads MNHEY; CDR2 reads SVGAGI. The CDR3 extends over 13 amino acids. CDR3 residues: CASSAAGGQPQHF. The CDR3 DNA sequence: TGTGCCAGCAGTGCCGCGGGCGGGCAGCCCCAGCATTTT.

Concerning this clone: Sequence at one end of the junction differs from germline and may be a read error. This rearrangement joins TRBV29-1 to TRBJ1-2, with unresolved D. The length of the CDR3 is 12 residues. The germline V gene has CDR1 SQVTM and CDR2 ANQGSEA. CDR3 sequence reads: CSVVLLGRTVRF. CDR3 bases: TGCAGCGTTGTGTTGCTGGGCCGAACGGTTCGTTTC.

The gene calls are TRBV2 and TRBJ2-1; D not resolved. Germline CDR1 SNHLY, CDR2 FYNNEI. V was cut by 5 bases and J by 0 bases, with 11 bases left in between. The CDR3 covers 15 residues. The CDR3 region has the DNA TGTGCCAGCAGTCCCGATGTGAGCTCCTACAATGAGCAGTTCTTC. It translates to CASSPDVSSYNEQFF.

This clone was seen a few times. The chain uses TRBV5-4 and TRBJ1-4; 7 bases fit TRBD1. Germline V gives CDR1 SGHNT, CDR2 YYREEE (reference sequence). The CDR3 consists of 13 residues. V gave up 5 bases and J gave up 10 bases; unmatched junction bases: 8. For the CDR3, the DNA is TGTGCCAGCAGTGCTGGGACAGACCTAAAACTGTTTTTT. Translated: CASSAGTDLKLFF.

The rearrangement links TRBV4-1 to TRBJ2-3; 11 nucleotides agree with TRBD2. Per the germline V gene, CDR1 is MGHRA and CDR2 is YSYEKL. The CDR3 has 18 residues. The junction had 7 bases not matched to a gene; V was cut back by 2 bases and J by 0 bases. DNA of the CDR3: TGCGCCAGCAGCCAATGGCGACTAGCGGGGACCAGCACAGATACGCAGTATTTT. It is translated as CASSQWRLAGTSTDTQYF.

This chain connects TRBV9 to TRBJ2-7; maybe TRBD1 (5 bases). Trimming took 0 bases from V and 4 from J, leaving 14 bases between them. The CDR3 is made up of 15 amino acids. Germline values: CDR1 SGDLS, CDR2 YYNGEE. The CDR3 region is CASSVASQGPYEQYF. DNA for the CDR3: TGTGCCAGCAGCGTAGCGTCCCAGGGTCCATACGAGCAGTACTTC.

The chain uses TRBV5-4 and TRBJ2-2; TRBD1 agrees at 8 bases. The germline V gene has CDR1 SGHNT and CDR2 YYREEE (reference sequence). The CDR3 extends over 16 amino acids. Losses at the gene ends were 0 bases for V and 5 bases for J; bases not matched to a gene: 6. The CDR3 bases are TGTGCCAGCAGCTTGGCCGGACAGGGAGTGACCGGGGAGCTGTTTTTT. Amino acid sequence: CASSLAGQGVTGELFF.

V gene TRBV6-5 combines with J gene TRBJ1-2, with 8 nucleotides matching TRBD1. Germline V gene sequence: CDR1 MNHEY, CDR2 SVGAGI. Unmatched junction bases numbered 8, after V lost 7 bases and J lost 4 bases. The CDR3 loop spans 14 amino acids. CDR3 nucleotides: TGTGCCAGCACTTCAGGGGGCGCGGGCTATGGCTACACCTTC. This translates into CASTSGGAGYGYTF.

This clone showed up just a few times. This chain uses TRBV7-2 with TRBJ1-5; D might be TRBD1 (6 bases). The germline V and J ends were trimmed by 1 base and 4 bases, with 11 bases remaining between them. The germline gives CDR1 SGHTA, CDR2 FQGNSA. CDR3 length equals 15 residues. This CDR3 is CASSLVQGVNQPQHF. CDR3 nucleotide sequence: TGTGCCAGCAGCTTAGTACAGGGCGTAAATCAGCCCCAGCATTTT.

The rearrangement joins TRBV11-1 to TRBJ2-7; perhaps TRBD2 as D (6 bases). Trimming removed 5 bases at V and 4 bases at J, with 12 bases between. Looked up from germline, CDR1 is SGHAT and CDR2 is FQDESV (reference sequence). This CDR3 contains 13 residues. DNA for the CDR3: TGTGCCAGCAGCCACGGGAGAAGATACGAGCAGTACTTC. This codes for CASSHGRRYEQYF.

About this clone: Because the CDR3's place on the DNA is in doubt, the DNA is left out and the CDR3 is given as listed by TCRdb. The chain combines TRBV28 with TRBJ2-7; TRBD2, as called in the table, went unchecked against the DNA. The CDR3 comprises 16 residues, both ends counted. Per the germline V gene, CDR1 is MDHEN and CDR2 is SYDVKM. The CDR3 reads CASSSSVVGLNYEQYF.

This chain links TRBV10-3 with TRBJ2-5; 7 bases agree with TRBD2. The junction had 10 bases not matched to a gene; V was cut back by 4 bases and J by 5 bases. CDR1 is ENHRY, CDR2 SYGVKD, per germline. This CDR3 comprises 15 residues. CDR3 residues: CAISAMGGDPETQYF. In nucleotides, the CDR3 is TGTGCCATCAGTGCCATGGGGGGGGATCCTGAGACCCAGTACTTC.

This clone was counted between two and nine times. The chain combines TRBV2 with TRBJ2-2; a possible D gene is TRBD2 (6 bases). Deletions cut 8 bases from V and 1 base from J, with 8 bases between. Germline V gene data show CDR1 as SNHLY and CDR2 as FYNNEI. The length of the CDR3 is 13 residues. The CDR3 loop is CASGRENTGELFF. The CDR3 coding sequence is TGTGCCAGCGGGCGGGAGAACACCGGGGAGCTGTTTTTT.